This is a list of T cell receptor beta chains from one sample in a study of blood T cell repertoires in COVID-19. Sequenced by immunoSEQ multiplex PCR; TCRdb stores in-frame clones only, minus some. The data hold about 250,000 clones, with 88% observed a single time. Sequencing was performed on peripheral blood. These receptors all stem from a man of 80 years or more with acute or convalescent COVID-19. CDR3s include the opening cysteine and the closing phenylalanine or tryptophan. A D gene is named only where the DNA matches it firmly. Expanded clones get a size class; other rows say once, few or many, or leave the size out.

cdr3_aa cdr3_nt v_call clone_size d_call j_call
CASSYLQDSSEAFF TGTGCCAGCAGTTACTTACAGGACAGCTCTGAAGCTTTCTTT TRBV6-5 - - TRBJ1-1
CASISSYSNQPQHF TGTGCCAGCATTTCGTCGTATAGCAATCAGCCCCAGCATTTT TRBV6-5 - - TRBJ1-5
CASTVGGNNYGYTF TGTGCCAGCACCGTGGGCGGGAATAACTATGGCTACACCTTC TRBV28 few - TRBJ1-2
CASSERTGTNYGYTF TGTGCCAGCAGCGAGAGGACAGGGACCAACTATGGCTACACCTTC TRBV5-4 - TRBD1 TRBJ1-2
CASRFRTVGGDTQYF TGTGCCAGCAGATTCCGGACGGTCGGGGGAGATACGCAGTATTTT TRBV7-2 - - TRBJ2-3
CATSASSYNEQFF TGTGCCACCAGTGCATCTAGTTACAATGAGCAGTTCTTC TRBV24-1 - - TRBJ2-1
CASSPRVFTEAFF TGTGCCAGCAGTCCCAGGGTATTCACTGAAGCTTTCTTT TRBV6-6 - - TRBJ1-1
CASSLVPGQGFYNEQFF TGTGCCAGCAGCTTAGTTCCCGGACAGGGGTTCTACAATGAGCAGTTCTTC TRBV7-2 - TRBD1 TRBJ2-1
CASSKTTGFYYGYTF TGTGCCAGCAGCAAAACGACAGGATTCTACTATGGCTACACCTTC TRBV6-2/TRBV6-3 - - TRBJ1-2
CASSLRDIYEQYF TGTGCCAGCAGTCTAAGGGACATCTACGAGCAGTACTTC TRBV12-3/TRBV12-4 once - TRBJ2-7
CASSSEGGIYGYTF TGTGCCAGCTCATCCGAAGGGGGCATCTATGGCTACACCTTC TRBV18 - TRBD1 TRBJ1-2
CASSPKLGQGSGAQYF TGTGCCAGCTCACCCAAGCTCGGACAGGGTTCCGGGGCCCAGTACTTC TRBV18 - TRBD1 TRBJ2-5
CASLPGGYTDTQYF TGTGCCAGTCTTCCTGGCGGCTACACAGATACGCAGTATTTT TRBV11-2 - - TRBJ2-3
CASREQGGSYNEQFF TGCGCCAGCAGGGAACAGGGAGGGTCCTACAATGAGCAGTTCTTC TRBV5-1 - - TRBJ2-1
CASSANRGVNIQYF TGTGCCAGCAGTGCTAACAGGGGGGTAAACATTCAGTACTTC TRBV2 - TRBD1 TRBJ2-4
CASSSRDSFIYGYTF TGTGCCAGCAGCTCCAGGGACAGTTTTATCTATGGCTACACCTTC TRBV7-2 - TRBD1 TRBJ1-2
CSVFLASPYEQYF TGCAGCGTTTTTCTAGCGAGCCCCTACGAGCAGTACTTC TRBV29-1 once - TRBJ2-7
CASSSRDSHYEQYF TGTGCCAGTAGTTCCCGGGACTCCCATTACGAGCAGTACTTC TRBV19 - - TRBJ2-7
CSVENRGVTQETQYF TGCAGCGTTGAAAATCGGGGGGTAACACAAGAGACCCAGTACTTC TRBV29-1 - TRBD2 TRBJ2-5
CASSLVSGGGQPQHF TGTGCCAGCAGCTTAGTATCAGGGGGTGGCCAGCCCCAGCATTTT TRBV7-2 - TRBD1 TRBJ1-5
CASRPVPGLFYEQYF TGTGCCAGCAGACCTGTTCCGGGTCTTTTTTACGAGCAGTACTTC TRBV27 - - TRBJ2-7
CASSPSGENTEAFF TGTGCCAGCTCACCTTCCGGAGAGAACACTGAAGCTTTCTTT TRBV18 - - TRBJ1-1
CASSLNGQGAETQYF TGTGCCAGCAGCCTAAACGGACAGGGGGCAGAGACCCAGTACTTC TRBV7-3 - TRBD1 TRBJ2-5
CASSPETEYYEQYF TGTGCCAGCTCACCAGAGACAGAGTACTACGAGCAGTACTTC TRBV18 - - TRBJ2-7
CSVGDRDVGYTF TGCAGCGTGGGGGACAGGGATGTCGGCTACACCTTC TRBV29-1 - TRBD1 TRBJ1-2
CASSFPTAYNEQFF TGTGCCAGCAGCTTCCCCACAGCTTACAATGAGCAGTTCTTC TRBV5-6 - - TRBJ2-1
CASSSDSSGNAEAFF TGTGCCAGCAGTTCGGACAGCTCCGGGAACGCTGAAGCTTTCTTT TRBV6-2/TRBV6-3 - - TRBJ1-1
CASSLGRGETQYF TGTGCCAGCAGCTTAGGAAGGGGGGAGACCCAGTACTTC TRBV7-2 once - TRBJ2-5
CSVVIGGSTDTQYF TGCAGCGTTGTTATCGGTGGTAGCACAGATACGCAGTATTTT TRBV29-1 - - TRBJ2-3
CASSLVGGAVANYGYTF TGTGCCAGCAGCTTAGTAGGAGGGGCCGTCGCTAACTATGGCTACACCTTC TRBV7-8 - - TRBJ1-2
CASSPTGTGNDEQFF TGTGCCAGCAGCCCGACCGGGACAGGGAATGATGAGCAGTTCTTC TRBV7-9 - TRBD1 TRBJ2-1
CASSEGHREQYF TGTGCCAGCAGCGAGGGACACAGAGAGCAGTACTTC TRBV9 - - TRBJ2-7
CASSVDLGGTGGEKLFF TGTGCCAGCAGCGTAGATCTTGGCGGAACGGGTGGGGAAAAACTGTTTTTT TRBV9 - - TRBJ1-4